This is a list of T cell receptor beta chains from one sample in a study of T-cell reconstitution after alpha-beta-depleted transplantation in children. TCRdb redid the calling of the PCR reads with MiXCR, one entry per CDR3 protein. The table lists about 610,000 distinct CDR3 sequences, 8% to 11% of them singletons, with about 4% in the top ten. Sequencing used PBMCs from the stem cell graft donor, obtained from the stem cell graft. Source of these receptors: a human donor who donated a stem cell graft to a child with acute myeloid leukemia. CDR3s include the opening cysteine and the closing phenylalanine or tryptophan. The D gene is left open where the match is weak. Some rows mark clone size as missing; the rest say once, few, many or name a class of expanded clone.

size	length	V	D	J	DNA	CDR3
.	14	TRBV7-3	TRBD2	TRBJ2-3	TGTGCCAGCTGGGAGGCTAGCGGGACAGATACGCAGTATTTT	CASWEASGTDTQYF
few	13	TRBV7-2	.	TRBJ2-3	TGTGCCAGCAGCTTAGCGGCGGCAGATACGCAGTATTTT	CASSLAAADTQYF
many	11	TRBV29-1	.	TRBJ2-7	TGCAGTGGTTCCTGGGGCTACGAGCAGTACTTC	CSGSWGYEQYF
.	15	TRBV20-1	TRBD2	TRBJ2-1	TGCAGTGCTAGTGATGGGACTAGGGTCTACAATGAGCAGTTCTTC	CSASDGTRVYNEQFF
.	15	TRBV28	TRBD1	TRBJ2-3	TGTGCCAGCAGCCCACTACAGGGGTGGACAGATACGCAGTATTTT	CASSPLQGWTDTQYF
many	14	TRBV20-1	.	TRBJ2-1	TGCAGTGCTAGTCAGGGGCCCCTGGGGAATGAGCAGTTCTTC	CSASQGPLGNEQFF
many	14	TRBV6-5	.	TRBJ2-2	TGTGCCAGCAGTTACCGCCCAGACACCGGGGAGCTGTTTTTT	CASSYRPDTGELFF
many	15	TRBV10-3	TRBD2	TRBJ2-1	TGTGCCATCAGTGAGATAGCGGGAGGAGGCAATGAGCAGTTCTTC	CAISEIAGGGNEQFF
.	13	TRBV6-1	.	TRBJ1-1	TGTGCCAGCAGGTGGGCAGGGAACACTGAAGCTTTCTTT	CASRWAGNTEAFF
few	15	TRBV6-5	.	TRBJ2-7	TGTGCCAGCAGTTGGGGGGCCAGGGGGTCCTACGAGCAGTACTTC	CASSWGARGSYEQYF
.	13	TRBV30	.	TRBJ2-2	TGTGCCTGGAGACTCGCTAAGGCCGGGGAGCTGTTTTTT	CAWRLAKAGELFF
.	14	TRBV20-1	.	TRBJ2-7	TGCAGTGCTGGACAACTAGTGGGAAAAGGGGAGCAGTACTTC	CSAGQLVGKGEQYF